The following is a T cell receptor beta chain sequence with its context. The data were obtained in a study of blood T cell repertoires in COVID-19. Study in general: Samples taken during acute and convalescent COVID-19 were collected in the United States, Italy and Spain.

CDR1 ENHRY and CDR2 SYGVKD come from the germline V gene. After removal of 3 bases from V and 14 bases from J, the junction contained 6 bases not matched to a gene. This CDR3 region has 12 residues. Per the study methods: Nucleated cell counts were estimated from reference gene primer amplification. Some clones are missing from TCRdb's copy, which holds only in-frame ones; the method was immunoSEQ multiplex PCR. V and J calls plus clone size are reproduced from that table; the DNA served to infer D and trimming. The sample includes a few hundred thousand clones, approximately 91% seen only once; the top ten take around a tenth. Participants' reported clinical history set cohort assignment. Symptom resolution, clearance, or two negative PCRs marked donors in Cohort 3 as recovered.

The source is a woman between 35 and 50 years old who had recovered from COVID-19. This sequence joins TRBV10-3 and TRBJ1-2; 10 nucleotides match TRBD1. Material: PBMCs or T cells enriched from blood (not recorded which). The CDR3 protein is CAISDMGTGETF. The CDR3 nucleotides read TGTGCCATCAGTGACATGGGGACAGGGGAGACCTTC.